At least ten counts were recorded for the clone carrying this T cell receptor beta chain. Its antigen is still unknown. A UMI-containing oligonucleotide was joined by 3' ligation to the TCR cDNA template. This entry is derived from a study of naive and memory T cell subsets. Broader study findings: This RNA-based method may be sensitive to activation-related transcript changes.

Ligated cDNA underwent four rounds of PCR with nested alpha and beta constant region primers and SP2. TCRdb used MiXCR to reprocess the 5' RACE reads, holding one entry per CDR3 protein. Here the sample spans approximately 49,000 distinct CDR3 sequences, over 3.5% being singletons. This sequence originates from a female donor in good health.

The CDR3 bases are TGTGCCAGCAGCCGAAATAGGACAGGACCAGAGACCCAGTACTTC. Translation: CASSRNRTGPETQYF. This chain uses TRBV7-8 with TRBJ2-5; 7 bases align to TRBD1. V shed 5 bases, J shed 4 bases, and the junction held 10 bases outside the gene matches. In germline, CDR1 is SGHVS, CDR2 FQNEAQ. This CDR3 comprises 15 residues. Based on the CDR3 plus reference TRBV7-8 and TRBJ2-5, the full variable domain is GAGVSQSPRYKVAKRGQDVALRCDPISGHVSLFWYQQALGQGPEFLTYFQNEAQLDKSGLPSDRFFAERPEGSVSTLKIQRTQQEDSAVYLCASSRNRTGPETQYFGPGTRLLVL.